What follows are 17 T cell receptor beta chains derived from one specimen sequenced in a study of control samples from healthy donors and cancer patients. TCRdb's table, derived via immunoSEQ multiplex PCR, lists solely in-frame clones and lacks some. The profile shows 100,000 to 150,000 clones, around 93% of them singletons. Sequencing used blood. These receptor sequences come from a woman aged 45-65 years in good health.

The CDR3 coding sequence is TGTGCCAGCAGCTTTCGGGGCGGCTATGTAGATACGCAGTATTTT. Translation gives CASSFRGGYVDTQYF. This chain joins TRBV5-6 and TRBJ2-3; D tentatively fits TRBD1 or TRBD2 (5 bases each). Germline CDR1 reads SGHDT; CDR2 reads YYEEEE. The CDR3 is 15 amino acids. V was clipped by 2 bases and J by 5 bases, with 15 bases between them.

In its sample, this clone was seen once. The chain couples TRBV10-3 to TRBJ2-2; D remains ambiguous. Germline V gene data show CDR1 as ENHRY and CDR2 as SYGVKD. The CDR3 has 11 amino acids. Between the trimmed V and J ends, which lost 7 bases and 5 bases, there was a span of 5 bases. CDR3 DNA sequence: TGTGCCATCATGCGGACCGGGGAGCTGTTTTTT. This translates into CAIMRTGELFF.

The gene calls are TRBV19 and TRBJ2-7, with D possibly being TRBD1 (5 bases). Trimming removed 3 bases from V and 2 bases from J, with 11 bases in between. CDR3 size: 14 residues. The germline CDR1 and CDR2 sequences are LNHDA and SQIVND (reference sequence). DNA of the CDR3: TGTGCCAGTAGTATTTCAGACAGAACCTACGAGCAGTACTTC. This encodes CASSISDRTYEQYF. Full variable domain (rest looked up from reference TRBV19 and TRBJ2-7): DGGITQSPKYLFRKEGQNVTLSCEQNLNHDAMYWYRQDPGQGLRLIYYSQIVNDFQKGDIAEGYSVSREKKESFPLTVTSAQKNPTAFYLCASSISDRTYEQYFGPGTRLTVT.

The J gene is TRBJ1-2, the V gene TRBV19, with TRBD1 matching 7 bases. The CDR3 loop spans 15 amino acids. The V gene end was trimmed by 5 bases and the J gene end by 4 bases; junction bases not matched to a gene: 10. Germline lookup yields CDR1 LNHDA and CDR2 SQIVND (reference sequence). CDR3 loop: CASSFWTGGSYGYTF. The CDR3 nucleotides read TGTGCCAGTAGTTTTTGGACAGGAGGCAGCTATGGCTACACCTTC.

The gene calls are TRBV7-9 and TRBJ2-2, with D perhaps TRBD1 (5 bases). This CDR3 comprises 15 residues. Germline CDR1 is SEHNR and CDR2 is FQNEAQ (reference sequence). V was clipped by 5 bases and J by 3 bases, with 13 bases between them. The CDR3 here is CASSQKQGDTGELFF. The CDR3 DNA reads as TGTGCCAGCAGCCAAAAACAAGGGGACACCGGGGAGCTGTTTTTT.

The chain carries TRBV7-6 and TRBJ2-7; 9 bases line up with TRBD1. Germline V gives CDR1 SGHVS, CDR2 FNYEAQ. The V segment lost 5 bases and the J segment 1 base; nucleotides outside the gene matches: 6. This CDR3 has 15 residues. The CDR3 reads CASSPRQGGSYEQYF. CDR3 bases: TGTGCCAGCAGCCCAAGACAGGGGGGTTCCTACGAGCAGTACTTC.

This rearrangement joins TRBV29-1 to TRBJ1-2; 8 nucleotides agree with TRBD1. Germline V gene lookup returns CDR1 SQVTM and CDR2 ANQGSEA. V was clipped by 8 bases and J by 4 bases; unmatched bases: 6. This CDR3 spans 12 amino acids. The CDR3 nucleotides read TGCAGCTTCGACAGGGGTGGCTATGGCTACACCTTC. Its translation is CSFDRGGYGYTF.

The chain links TRBV18 to TRBJ1-5, with TRBD1 identical over 7 bases. The CDR3 has 17 amino acids. Germline V gene lookup returns CDR1 KGHSH and CDR2 LQKENI. Trimming removed 6 bases from V and 0 bases from J; junction bases left unmatched: 11. The CDR3 bases are TGTGCCAGCTCGCCAGCCAGGGGGAAATATAGCAATCAGCCCCAGCATTTT. This gives the protein CASSPARGKYSNQPQHF.

The chain links TRBV18 to TRBJ1-2; D is ambiguous. This CDR3 has 15 amino acids. The V end was cut by 3 bases, the J end by 3 bases, with 14 bases between. Germline V gives CDR1 KGHSH, CDR2 LQKENI. The CDR3: CASSPSTWSDYGYTF. Written as DNA, the CDR3 is TGTGCCAGCTCACCCAGTACTTGGTCCGACTATGGCTACACCTTC.

Only one count was recorded for this clone. The rearrangement joins TRBV28 to TRBJ1-3; the D gene is possibly TRBD1 (6 bases). The CDR3 runs to 15 residues. Germline CDR1 reads MDHEN; CDR2 reads SYDVKM. V gave up 7 bases and J gave up 4 bases, with 17 bases separating them. In DNA, the CDR3 is TGTGCCAGCAACCCGTGGGGGGGGCAGGGAAACACCATATATTTT. Protein: CASNPWGGQGNTIYF.

This clone appeared a few times. J is TRBJ1-1 and V is TRBV2; D call uncertain. CDR1 SNHLY and CDR2 FYNNEI come from the germline V gene. This CDR3 has 12 amino acids. Trimming left V 0 bases short and J 10 bases short, with 9 bases between. CDR3 sequence reads: CASSEAKSRAFF. For the CDR3, the DNA is TGTGCCAGCAGTGAAGCCAAAAGTAGAGCTTTCTTT. Full variable domain (outside the CDR3, taken from reference TRBV2 and TRBJ1-1): EPEVTQTPSHQVTQMGQEVILRCVPISNHLYFYWYRQILGQKVEFLVSFYNNEISEKSEIFDDQFSVERPDGSNFTLKIRSTKLEDSAMYFCASSEAKSRAFFGQGTRLTVV.

The genes are TRBV5-1 and TRBJ2-5; the D gene is possibly TRBD2 (7 bases). The length of the CDR3 is 15 residues. Germline lookup yields CDR1 SGHRS and CDR2 YFSETQ. The ends were cut back, 5 bases at V and 2 bases at J, with 16 bases in the middle. CDR3 protein: CASSTSGGLQETQYF. CDR3 sequence (DNA): TGCGCCAGCAGTACCTCCGGGGGGCTTCAAGAGACCCAGTACTTC.

The chain couples TRBV29-1 to TRBJ1-1; TRBD1 is a possible D gene (6 bases). Germline V CDR1 and CDR2: SQVTM, ANQGSEA. The CDR3 contains 12 residues. V lost 7 bases and J lost 5, with 14 bases in between. This CDR3 is CSATTGATEAFF. The CDR3 DNA reads as TGCAGCGCTACAACGGGGGCGACTGAAGCTTTCTTT.

Concerning this clone: Other nucleotide sequences from this sample produce the same CDR3. V is TRBV19 and J is TRBJ2-7; tentatively, D is TRBD2 (5 bases). The V gene's germline CDR1 is LNHDA and CDR2 SQIVND (reference sequence). The length of the CDR3 is 14 residues. With 3 bases removed from V and 0 bases from J, the gap between germline ends came to 9 bases. CDR3 in amino acids: CASSMGGSSYEQYF. Written as DNA, the CDR3 is TGTGCCAGTAGTATGGGCGGGTCCTCCTACGAGCAGTACTTC.

The CDR3 nucleotides read TGTGCCAGCAGCCAAGCAGGGACAGGGAGATCCTTTGGCTACACCTTC. It encodes CASSQAGTGRSFGYTF. J is TRBJ1-2 and V is TRBV3-1 (or the pseudogene TRBV3-2), with 9 bases fitting TRBD1. Trimming removed 1 base from V and 7 bases from J; junction bases left unmatched: 10. Germline V gene lookup returns CDR1 LGHDT and CDR2 YNNKEL (reference sequence). The CDR3 length is 16 residues.

This clone has only one observation. The chain couples TRBV28 to TRBJ1-2; TRBD1 is a possible D gene (6 bases). Trimming took 3 bases from V and 14 from J, leaving 13 bases between them. This CDR3 is built from 11 residues. Germline values: CDR1 MDHEN, CDR2 SYDVKM. CDR3: CASSFDRQLTF. CDR3 bases: TGTGCCAGCAGTTTCGACAGGCAATTGACCTTC.

This sequence joins TRBV5-5 and TRBJ1-2; no clear D gene. The germline V gene encodes CDR1 SGHKS and CDR2 YYEKEE (reference sequence). There are 15 residues in the CDR3. V was shortened by 2 bases and J by 8 bases, with 19 bases between the two germline ends. CDR3 loop: CASSLLQGFVMGYTF. In DNA, the CDR3 is TGTGCCAGCAGCTTACTTCAAGGGTTTGTAATGGGCTACACCTTC.